The 25 T cell receptor beta chains below all came from one sample that was sequenced in a study of blood T cell repertoires in COVID-19. The repertoire was sequenced with immunoSEQ multiplex PCR; TCRdb's copy has only in-frame clones and lacks some. The table shows hundreds of thousands of clones, with 85% to 90% occurring only once. Sequenced material: peripheral blood. These receptors all stem from a human donor in a cohort sampled during active COVID-19.

The J gene is TRBJ2-3, the V gene TRBV3-1 (or the pseudogene TRBV3-2), with TRBD2 matching 10 bases. Per germline, CDR1 LGHDT and CDR2 YNNKEL (reference sequence). After removal of 6 bases from V and 2 bases from J, the junction contained 8 bases not matched to a gene. The CDR3 is 16 residues long. The CDR3 loop is CASRSQAGGPTDTQYF. CDR3 bases: TGTGCCAGCAGATCTCAAGCGGGAGGGCCCACAGATACGCAGTATTTT.

This clone was found a few times. This sequence joins TRBV19 and TRBJ2-2; TRBD2 might be the D (5 bases). Deletions cut 4 bases from V and 7 bases from J, with 7 bases between. The length of the CDR3 is 12 residues. From germline, CDR1 is LNHDA and CDR2 SQIVND (reference sequence). This chain's CDR3 is CASSKGVGELFF. The CDR3 DNA reads as TGTGCCAGTAGTAAGGGAGTCGGGGAGCTGTTTTTT. Full variable domain (missing parts from reference TRBV19 and TRBJ2-2): DGGITQSPKYLFRKEGQNVTLSCEQNLNHDAMYWYRQDPGQGLRLIYYSQIVNDFQKGDIAEGYSVSREKKESFPLTVTSAQKNPTAFYLCASSKGVGELFFGEGSRLTVL.

The chain has TRBV5-1 and TRBJ1-2, with D maybe TRBD1 (6 bases). V shed 0 bases and J shed 7 bases, with 13 bases lying between them. Germline CDR1 and CDR2: SGHRS and YFSETQ. This CDR3 is built from 14 residues. The chain's CDR3 is CASSLGDILGGYTF. Here the CDR3 DNA reads TGCGCCAGCAGCTTGGGGGACATTCTAGGTGGCTACACCTTC. Complete variable domain (other parts from reference TRBV5-1 and TRBJ1-2): KAGVTQTPRYLIKTRGQQVTLSCSPISGHRSVSWYQQTPGQGLQFLFEYFSETQRNKGNFPGRFSGRQFSNSRSEMNVSTLELGDSALYLCASSLGDILGGYTFGSGTRLTVV.

The V and J genes are TRBV28 and TRBJ1-1; possibly TRBD1 for D (5 bases). The CDR3 sequence is 15 residues long. Germline CDR1 MDHEN, CDR2 SYDVKM. Trimming took off 8 bases at V and 0 bases at J, with 16 bases between the two ends. CDR3 region: CASPKRQTMNTEAFF. CDR3 coding DNA: TGTGCCAGCCCTAAAAGACAGACCATGAACACTGAAGCTTTCTTT.

The chain couples TRBV5-1 to TRBJ2-1, with TRBD1 as a possible D gene (6 bases). The germline V gene has CDR1 SGHRS and CDR2 YFSETQ. Trimming left V 5 bases short and J 4 bases short, with 13 bases between. The CDR3 is made up of 14 amino acids. The CDR3: CASRPGAGYNEQFF. DNA for the CDR3: TGCGCCAGCAGACCAGGGGCAGGGTACAATGAGCAGTTCTTC.

The chain couples TRBV5-5 to TRBJ1-2; 9 nucleotides match TRBD1. The CDR3 has 13 residues. V lost 2 bases, J lost 6 bases, and 2 bases stayed unmatched. Germline loops: CDR1 SGHKS, CDR2 YYEKEE (reference sequence). The CDR3 is CASSLTGGDGYTF. The CDR3 region has the DNA TGTGCCAGCAGCTTAACAGGGGGCGATGGCTACACCTTC.

CDR3 sequence (DNA): TGTGCCAGCTCACCAGGGACAGACCTTAACTATGGCTACACCTTC. Its translation is CASSPGTDLNYGYTF. The rearrangement uses TRBV18 and TRBJ1-2, with 7 bases identical to TRBD1. V lost 2 bases, J lost 1 base, and 4 bases stayed unmatched. The CDR3 loop spans 15 amino acids. Germline V lookup: CDR1 KGHSH, CDR2 LQKENI.

This clone was counted only a few times. The chain carries TRBV4-1 and TRBJ2-7; the D is unclear. The CDR3 consists of 16 residues. Per the germline V gene, CDR1 is MGHRA and CDR2 is YSYEKL. V lost 0 bases to trimming and J lost 3 bases, with 15 bases between them. In DNA, the CDR3 is TGCGCCAGCAGCCAAGATAAAACGGTGCAAGTCTACGAGCAGTACTTC. It yields the protein CASSQDKTVQVYEQYF.

CDR3 sequence: CASSRRGDTQYF. Written as DNA, the CDR3 is TGTGCCAGCAGCCGTCGGGGGGATACGCAGTATTTT. This sequence joins TRBV3-1 (or the pseudogene TRBV3-2) and TRBJ2-3; perhaps TRBD2 as D (6 bases). Trimming cost V 4 bases and J 6 bases, with 8 bases left between them. Germline V lookup: CDR1 LGHDT, CDR2 YNNKEL (reference sequence). The CDR3 runs 12 residues.

This chain links TRBV9 with TRBJ2-2; maybe TRBD2 (6 bases). CDR3 length: 17 amino acids. Trimming left V 0 bases short and J 4 bases short, with 16 bases between. Germline V gene lookup returns CDR1 SGDLS and CDR2 YYNGEE. In nucleotides, the CDR3 is TGTGCCAGCAGCGTAGGAACCGGAGGGAGAGGCACCGGGGAGCTGTTTTTT. Encoded protein: CASSVGTGGRGTGELFF.

This clone was observed many times. J is TRBJ2-5 and V is TRBV5-1; 7 bases match TRBD2. Germline lookup yields CDR1 SGHRS and CDR2 YFSETQ. J gave up 5 bases and V 6 bases, and 7 bases lay outside the gene matches. The CDR3 is 13 amino acids. The CDR3 region has the DNA TGCGCCAGCACCCTGACTAGCAGGGAGACCCAGTACTTC. It codes for CASTLTSRETQYF.

The chain combines TRBV15 with TRBJ1-2; 10 nucleotides line up with TRBD1. Germline V CDR1 and CDR2: LNHNV, YYDKDF (reference sequence). With V trimmed by 0 bases and J by 4 bases, 5 bases remained unmatched. This CDR3 contains 16 residues. In nucleotides, the CDR3 is TGTGCCACCAGCAGAGATACCGGGACAGGGGTCTATGGCTACACCTTC. Its protein product is CATSRDTGTGVYGYTF.

The CDR3, as DNA: TGTGCCAGCAGGCCCCTTCAGGGGAACACTGAAGCTTTCTTT. It yields the protein CASRPLQGNTEAFF. V gene TRBV28 combines with J gene TRBJ1-1, with D possibly matching TRBD1 (5 bases). V was cut by 6 bases and J by 1 base, with 12 bases left in between. This CDR3 is built from 14 residues. Germline lookup yields CDR1 MDHEN and CDR2 SYDVKM.

The chain joins TRBV29-1 to TRBJ1-6; unclear D gene. Germline CDR1 reads SQVTM; CDR2 reads ANQGSEA. The CDR3 length is 13 residues. V was clipped by 5 bases and J by 9 bases, with 14 bases between them. The CDR3 region is CSVLLTDGSPLHF. Here the CDR3 DNA reads TGCAGCGTTTTACTAACCGACGGTTCACCCCTCCACTTT.

This chain joins TRBV25-1 and TRBJ1-1; possible D gene TRBD1, 6 bases. The CDR3 runs 16 residues. Per the germline V gene, CDR1 is MGHDK and CDR2 is SYGVNS. V lost 3 bases and J 11 bases, leaving 25 bases between the germline ends. The CDR3 loop reads CASSDSGGPPDRGAFF. CDR3 bases: TGTGCCAGCAGTGATTCCGGCGGACCGCCGGATAGGGGGGCTTTCTTT.

The V and J genes are TRBV4-1 and TRBJ2-1; the D gene is possibly TRBD2 (6 bases). Trimming removed 6 bases from V and 7 bases from J, with 13 bases in between. This CDR3 has 13 residues. Germline CDR1 and CDR2: MGHRA and YSYEKL. Here the CDR3 reads CASRLEGGNEQFF. In DNA, the CDR3 is TGCGCCAGCAGACTGGAGGGCGGGAATGAGCAGTTCTTC.

The chain combines TRBV5-6 with TRBJ2-7; unclear D gene. V lost 0 bases and J 6 bases, leaving 7 bases between the germline ends. The CDR3 is 12 residues long. In germline, CDR1 is SGHDT, CDR2 YYEEEE. CDR3 loop: CASSLASGEQYF. The DNA of the CDR3 is TGTGCCAGCAGCTTGGCCTCGGGCGAGCAGTACTTC.

The chain is built from TRBV7-9 and TRBJ2-1, with TRBD2 identical over 8 bases. CDR1 and CDR2 from the germline V gene are SEHNR and FQNEAQ (reference sequence). The CDR3 has 15 amino acids. The J segment lost 4 bases and the V segment lost 2 bases, leaving 4 bases of the junction unmatched. CDR3 residues: CASSLFGTSYNEQFF. The CDR3 DNA sequence: TGTGCCAGCAGCTTATTCGGGACTAGTTACAATGAGCAGTTCTTC.

This chain joins TRBV3-1 (or the pseudogene TRBV3-2) and TRBJ2-3; D might be TRBD2 (5 bases). The CDR3 runs 14 residues. V shed 4 bases and J shed 1 base, with 9 bases lying between them. Germline CDR1 LGHDT, CDR2 YNNKEL (reference sequence). Here the CDR3 reads CASSPSRGTDTQYF. CDR3 bases: TGTGCCAGCAGCCCTTCGCGGGGCACAGATACGCAGTATTTT.

V is TRBV7-2 and J is TRBJ1-5; D not resolved. Per the germline V gene, CDR1 is SGHTA and CDR2 is FQGNSA. The ends were cut back, 5 bases at V and 3 bases at J, with 14 bases in the middle. The CDR3 contains 15 residues. The CDR3 spells CASSPGGSSNQPQHF. The CDR3 region has the DNA TGTGCCAGCAGCCCGGGTGGCTCCTCCAATCAGCCCCAGCATTTT. The whole variable domain, filled in from reference TRBV7-2 and TRBJ1-5, reads GAGVSQSPSNKVTEKGKDVELRCDPISGHTALYWYRQSLGQGLEFLIYFQGNSAPDKSGLPSDRFSAERTGGSVSTLTIQRTQQEDSAVYLCASSPGGSSNQPQHFGDGTRLSIL.

V and J are TRBV2 and TRBJ2-3, with 7 bases aligning to TRBD1. CDR1 is SNHLY and CDR2 is FYNNEI in the germline V gene. The CDR3 spans 14 residues. J gave up 2 bases and V 8 bases, and 7 bases lay outside the gene matches. The CDR3, as DNA: TGTGCCAGCGTACGGGGACAGCCCACAGATACGCAGTATTTT. It is translated as CASVRGQPTDTQYF.

The chain has TRBV2 and TRBJ2-5; 7 bases line up with TRBD2. Germline V gives CDR1 SNHLY, CDR2 FYNNEI. CDR3 length equals 14 residues. Unmatched junction bases numbered 10, after V lost 5 bases and J lost 7 bases. The DNA for the CDR3 is TGTGCCAGCAGTCCGGGACTATGGGACGCGACCCAGTACTTC. This translates into CASSPGLWDATQYF.

The CDR3 sequence: CASSGGLAGPRTDTQYF. CDR3 coding DNA: TGCGCCAGCAGCGGGGGACTAGCGGGACCGAGGACAGATACGCAGTATTTT. This chain joins TRBV5-1 and TRBJ2-3; 13 positions match TRBD2. The germline gives CDR1 SGHRS, CDR2 YFSETQ. V shed 4 bases, J shed 3 bases, and the junction held 8 bases outside the gene matches. This CDR3 comprises 17 residues. The full variable domain, rest sourced from reference TRBV5-1 and TRBJ2-3, is KAGVTQTPRYLIKTRGQQVTLSCSPISGHRSVSWYQQTPGQGLQFLFEYFSETQRNKGNFPGRFSGRQFSNSRSEMNVSTLELGDSALYLCASSGGLAGPRTDTQYFGPGTRLTVL.

The chain is built from TRBV12-3 or TRBV12-4 and TRBJ2-3, with TRBD1 matching 7 bases. Germline trimming cut 7 bases from V and 5 bases from J; bases unmatched to any gene: 6. The CDR3 sequence is 13 residues long. The CDR3 bases are TGTGCCAGCACCCGGGACAGTCTAGATACGCAGTATTTT. It specifies CASTRDSLDTQYF.

CDR3 bases: TGTGCCAGCAGTTTATCGGGACTAGCGGGAGGAGAAGATACGCAGTATTTT. It specifies CASSLSGLAGGEDTQYF. V gene TRBV27 combines with J gene TRBJ2-3, with 15 positions matching TRBD2. CDR1 is MNHEY, CDR2 SMNVEV, per germline (reference sequence). Trimming at V came to 0 bases and at J to 5 bases, leaving 3 bases not matched to a gene. The CDR3 spans 17 residues.